This TCR beta chain derives from a study of T cells expressing NK-cell markers. The overall study: Sorted T-cell subsets CD3+CD56+NKG2C+, CD3+CD56+NKG2C- and CD3+CD56-NKG2C+ were TCR beta-sequenced. Seropositivity for HCMV was found in most of the eight sequenced donors, with one seronegative.

TCRdb reprocessed the 5' RACE reads; each CDR3 protein has one entry and no DNA is given. In all, the sample yields 150,000 to 200,000 distinct CDR3 sequences. Comments on this clonotype: Its antigen is still unknown.

Study results and limitations: For over five donors, the dominant NKG2C+ clonotypes made up about 1.0-7.5% of their CD8+ T cells.

The sample comprised blood T cells: a sorted CD56 or NKG2C T cell subset, CD4+ or CD8+ T cells, or bulk PBMC T cells (not recorded which). The sequence derives from a man aged 18-70 years in good health.

The CDR3 loop is CASSLRDREKDTQYF. The chain uses TRBV5-1 and TRBJ2-3; with no DNA, the TCRdb D assignment of TRBD1 cannot be verified. The germline V gene encodes CDR1 SGHRS and CDR2 YFSETQ. This CDR3 is built from 15 residues.